What follows are 2 T cell receptor beta chains derived from one specimen sequenced in a study of cytomegalovirus exposure and HLA in healthy donors. It was with 60 Vbeta and 13 Jbeta primers that the PCR ran. Clones were sequenced by immunoSEQ multiplex PCR, and TCRdb holds only the in-frame ones, with some missing. Of fewer than 200,000 clones detected, 76% appear once; the ten largest clones hold approximately 0.76%. The sample was PBMCs. Every receptor here comes from a female donor in good health and CMV-seronegative.

The V call is TRBV5-1, the J call TRBJ2-5; D perhaps matches TRBD1 (6 bases). V lost 2 bases and J 0 bases, leaving 11 bases between the germline ends. The germline gives CDR1 SGHRS, CDR2 YFSETQ. The CDR3 contains 15 residues. CDR3 region: CASSLLRQDQETQYF. The DNA of the CDR3 is TGCGCCAGCAGCTTATTAAGACAGGACCAAGAGACCCAGTACTTC.

The chain combines TRBV5-5 with TRBJ2-7; TRBD1 matches at 9 bases. The CDR3 loop spans 16 amino acids. The V gene end was trimmed by 0 bases and the J gene end by 2 bases; junction bases not matched to a gene: 6. Looked up from germline, CDR1 is SGHKS and CDR2 is YYEKEE (reference sequence). The CDR3 is CASSLGWDRVTYEQYF. CDR3 in DNA: TGTGCCAGCAGCTTGGGTTGGGACAGGGTCACCTACGAGCAGTACTTC.